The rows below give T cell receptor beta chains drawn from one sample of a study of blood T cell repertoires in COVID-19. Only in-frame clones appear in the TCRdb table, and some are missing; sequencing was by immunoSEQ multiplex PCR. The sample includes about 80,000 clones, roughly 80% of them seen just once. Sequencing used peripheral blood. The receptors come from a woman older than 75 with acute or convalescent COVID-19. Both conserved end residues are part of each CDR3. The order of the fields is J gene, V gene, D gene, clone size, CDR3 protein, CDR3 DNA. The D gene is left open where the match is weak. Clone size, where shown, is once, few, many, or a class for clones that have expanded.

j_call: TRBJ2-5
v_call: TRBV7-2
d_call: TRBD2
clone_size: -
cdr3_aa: CASSLLVSGDGTQYF
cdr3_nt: TGTGCCAGCAGCTTGCTCGTCAGCGGGGATGGGACCCAGTACTTC

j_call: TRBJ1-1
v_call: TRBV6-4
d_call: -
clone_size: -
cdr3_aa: CASSVEMNTEAFF
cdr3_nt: TGTGCCAGCAGTGTAGAAATGAACACTGAAGCTTTCTTT

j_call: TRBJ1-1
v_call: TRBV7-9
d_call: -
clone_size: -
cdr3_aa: CASSLYPRQVHTEAFF
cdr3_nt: TGTGCCAGCAGCTTATATCCCAGACAGGTACACACTGAAGCTTTCTTT

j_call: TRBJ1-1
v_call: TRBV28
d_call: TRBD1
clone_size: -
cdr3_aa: CASTIKGDRANTEAFF
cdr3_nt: TGTGCCAGCACCATTAAGGGTGACAGGGCAAACACTGAAGCTTTCTTT

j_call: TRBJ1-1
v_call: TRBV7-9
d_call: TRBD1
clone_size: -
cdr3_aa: CASSKRGTGVGNMNTEAFF
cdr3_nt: TGTGCCAGCAGCAAAAGGGGGACAGGGGTTGGGAACATGAACACTGAAGCTTTCTTT

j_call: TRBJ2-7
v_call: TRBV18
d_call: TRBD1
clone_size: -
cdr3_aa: CASSRASGTGGSYEQYF
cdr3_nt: TGTGCCAGCTCTCGAGCCTCCGGGACAGGGGGCTCCTACGAGCAGTACTTC

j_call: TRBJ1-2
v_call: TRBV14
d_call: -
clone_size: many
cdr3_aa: CASSQDRYGYTF
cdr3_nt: TGTGCCAGCAGCCAAGATCGGTATGGCTACACCTTC

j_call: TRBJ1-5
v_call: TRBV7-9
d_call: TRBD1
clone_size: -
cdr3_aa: CASSHSDRVSNQPQHF
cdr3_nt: TGTGCCAGCAGCCATTCGGACAGGGTGAGCAATCAGCCCCAGCATTTT

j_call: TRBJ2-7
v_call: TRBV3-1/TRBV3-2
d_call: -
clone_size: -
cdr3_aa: CASSQAEFQQYF
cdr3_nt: TGTGCCAGCAGCCAAGCGGAGTTCCAGCAGTACTTC

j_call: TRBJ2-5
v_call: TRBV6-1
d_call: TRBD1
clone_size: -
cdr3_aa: CASSENRGRETQYF
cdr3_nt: TGTGCCAGCAGTGAAAACAGGGGAAGGGAGACCCAGTACTTC

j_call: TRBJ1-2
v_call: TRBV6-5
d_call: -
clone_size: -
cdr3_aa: CASSQTGTLGYTF
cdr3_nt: TGTGCCAGCAGTCAAACAGGGACACTTGGCTACACCTTC

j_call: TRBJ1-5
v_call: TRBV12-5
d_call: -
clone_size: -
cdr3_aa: CASGFLGGNQPQHF
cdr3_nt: TGTGCTAGTGGTTTTCTCGGCGGGAATCAGCCCCAGCATTTT

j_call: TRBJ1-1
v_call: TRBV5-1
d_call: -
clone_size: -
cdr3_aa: CASSLGRAETEAFF
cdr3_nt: TGCGCCAGCAGCTTGGGGCGGGCAGAGACTGAAGCTTTCTTT

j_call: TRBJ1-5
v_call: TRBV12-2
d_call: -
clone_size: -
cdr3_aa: CASRLARTRQGLSQPQHF
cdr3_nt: TGTGCAAGTCGCTTAGCCAGGACACGACAGGGTCTCTCTCAGCCCCAGCATTTT

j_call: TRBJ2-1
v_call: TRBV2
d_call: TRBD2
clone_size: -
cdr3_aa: CASRGTSGGPTRPRGFF
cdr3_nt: TGTGCCAGCAGGGGGACTAGCGGGGGGCCGACCCGACCTCGAGGGTTCTTC

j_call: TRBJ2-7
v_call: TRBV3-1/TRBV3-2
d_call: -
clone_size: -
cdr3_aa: CASSQGGTGYRNEQYF
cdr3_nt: TGTGCCAGCAGCCAAGGAGGAACGGGGTATCGGAACGAGCAGTACTTC

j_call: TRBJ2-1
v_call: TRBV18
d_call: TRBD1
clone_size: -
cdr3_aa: CASSPRTGNNEQFF
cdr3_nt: TGTGCCAGCTCACCCAGGACAGGTAACAATGAGCAGTTCTTC

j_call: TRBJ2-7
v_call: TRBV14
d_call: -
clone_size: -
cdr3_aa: CASSQVGGRDAYEQYF
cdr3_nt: TGTGCCAGCAGCCAAGTAGGAGGAAGGGATGCTTACGAGCAGTACTTC

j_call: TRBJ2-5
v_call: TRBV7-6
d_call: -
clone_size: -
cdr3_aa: CASSLTSQVRTQYF
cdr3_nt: TGTGCCAGCAGCCTCACCTCACAAGTTCGGACCCAGTACTTC

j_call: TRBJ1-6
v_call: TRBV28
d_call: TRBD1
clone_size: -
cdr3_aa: CAGRLSGQYNSPLHF
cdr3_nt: TGTGCCGGAAGACTATCGGGACAGTATAATTCACCCCTCCACTTT

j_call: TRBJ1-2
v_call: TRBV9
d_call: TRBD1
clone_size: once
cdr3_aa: CASSVDSGGGRGYTF
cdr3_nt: TGTGCCAGCAGCGTAGATTCAGGGGGCGGAAGAGGCTACACCTTC

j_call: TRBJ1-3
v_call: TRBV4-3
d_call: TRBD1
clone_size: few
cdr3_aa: CASSQDDRVNTIYF
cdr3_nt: TGCGCCAGCAGCCAAGACGACAGGGTAAACACCATATATTTT

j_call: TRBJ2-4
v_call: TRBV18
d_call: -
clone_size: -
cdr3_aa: CASSPSSGGNIQYF
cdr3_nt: TGTGCCAGCTCACCAAGCAGCGGTGGAAACATTCAGTACTTC

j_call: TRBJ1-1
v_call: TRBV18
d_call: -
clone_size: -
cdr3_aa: CASSNPTENTEAFF
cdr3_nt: TGTGCCAGCTCTAACCCCACAGAGAACACTGAAGCTTTCTTT

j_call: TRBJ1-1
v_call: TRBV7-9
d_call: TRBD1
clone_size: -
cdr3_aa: CASSLRTGRTEAFF
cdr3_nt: TGTGCCAGCAGCCTCCGGACAGGGAGAACTGAAGCTTTCTTT

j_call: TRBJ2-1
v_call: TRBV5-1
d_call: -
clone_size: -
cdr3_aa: CASSLAGAESYNEQFF
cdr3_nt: TGCGCCAGCAGCTTGGCTGGGGCGGAAAGTTACAATGAGCAGTTCTTC

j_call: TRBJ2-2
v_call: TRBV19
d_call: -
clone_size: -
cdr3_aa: CASSIGGTANTGELFF
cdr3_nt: TGTGCCAGTAGTATAGGCGGGACGGCCAACACCGGGGAGCTGTTTTTT

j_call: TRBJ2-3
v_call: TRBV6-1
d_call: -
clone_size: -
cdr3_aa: CATLKEGRDYTQYF
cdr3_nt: TGTGCCACCCTAAAAGAGGGGCGGGATTATACGCAGTATTTT

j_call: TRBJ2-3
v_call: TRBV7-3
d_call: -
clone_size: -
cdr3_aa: CASSRSTGIPSTDTQYF
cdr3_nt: TGTGCCAGCAGTCGTAGTACAGGGATTCCTAGCACAGATACGCAGTATTTT

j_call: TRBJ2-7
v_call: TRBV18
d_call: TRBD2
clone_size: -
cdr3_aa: CASSPAGVVTYEQYF
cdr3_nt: TGTGCCAGCTCACCTGCGGGGGTCGTCACCTACGAGCAGTACTTC

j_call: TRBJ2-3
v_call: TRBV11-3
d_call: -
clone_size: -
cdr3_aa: CASSRPRGMKDTQYF
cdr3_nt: TGTGCCAGCAGCCGACCTCGAGGGATGAAGGATACGCAGTATTTT

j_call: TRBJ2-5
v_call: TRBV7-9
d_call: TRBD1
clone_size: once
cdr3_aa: CASARRDRGRETQYF
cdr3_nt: TGTGCCAGCGCCCGTCGGGACAGGGGGCGAGAGACCCAGTACTTC

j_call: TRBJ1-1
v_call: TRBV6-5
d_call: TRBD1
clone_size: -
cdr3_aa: CASKHRGEGLAAFF
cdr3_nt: TGTGCCAGTAAGCACAGGGGAGAGGGGCTCGCAGCTTTCTTT

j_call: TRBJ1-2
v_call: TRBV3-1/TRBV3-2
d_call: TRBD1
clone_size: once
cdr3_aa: CASSQTGGSYGYTF
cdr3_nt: TGTGCCAGCAGCCAAACAGGGGGGAGCTATGGCTACACCTTC

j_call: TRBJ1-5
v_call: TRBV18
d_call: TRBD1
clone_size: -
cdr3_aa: CASSLTGESQPQHF
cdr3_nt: TGTGCCAGCTCTCTGACAGGGGAAAGTCAGCCCCAGCATTTT

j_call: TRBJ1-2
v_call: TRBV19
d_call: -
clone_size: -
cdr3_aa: CASPLNYGYTF
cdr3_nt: TGTGCCAGTCCTCTTAACTATGGCTACACCTTC

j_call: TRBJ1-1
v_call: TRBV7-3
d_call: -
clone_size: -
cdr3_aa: CASSPLRARDTEAFF
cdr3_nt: TGTGCCAGCAGCCCCTTGCGCGCGCGGGACACTGAAGCTTTCTTT

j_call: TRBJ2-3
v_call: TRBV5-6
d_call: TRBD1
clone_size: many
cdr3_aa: CASSQDRGTQYF
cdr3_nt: TGTGCCAGCAGCCAAGACAGGGGCACGCAGTATTTT

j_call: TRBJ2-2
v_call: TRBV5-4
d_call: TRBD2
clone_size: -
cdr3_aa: CARSPPRGAGGRNGELFF
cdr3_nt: TGTGCCCGCAGCCCACCCCGTGGGGCGGGGGGGCGGAACGGGGAGCTGTTTTTT

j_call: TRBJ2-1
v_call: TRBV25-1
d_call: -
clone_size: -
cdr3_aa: CASSVPRGYGYNEQFF
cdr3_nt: TGTGCCAGCAGTGTCCCAAGGGGGTATGGCTACAATGAGCAGTTCTTC

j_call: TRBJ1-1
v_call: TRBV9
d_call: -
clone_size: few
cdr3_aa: CASSLATENEAFF
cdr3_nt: TGTGCCAGCAGCCTCGCGACAGAGAACGAAGCTTTCTTT

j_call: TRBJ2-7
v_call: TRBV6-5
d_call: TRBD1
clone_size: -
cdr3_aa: CASSPGTGGEEQYF
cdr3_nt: TGTGCCAGCAGCCCCGGGACAGGGGGTGAGGAGCAGTACTTC

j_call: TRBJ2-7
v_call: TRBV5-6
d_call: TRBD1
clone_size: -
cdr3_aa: CASSLGQGASYEQYF
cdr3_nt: TGTGCCAGCAGCTTGGGGCAGGGGGCTTCCTACGAGCAGTACTTC

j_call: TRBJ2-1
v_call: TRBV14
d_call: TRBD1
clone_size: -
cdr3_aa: CASSQEGQAGNEQFF
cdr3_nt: TGTGCCAGCAGCCAAGAGGGACAGGCCGGAAATGAGCAGTTCTTC

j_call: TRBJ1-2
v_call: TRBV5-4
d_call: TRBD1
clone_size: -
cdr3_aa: CASSLETGGGSSTF
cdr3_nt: TGTGCCAGCAGCTTGGAAACAGGGGGGGGCTCTTCCACCTTC

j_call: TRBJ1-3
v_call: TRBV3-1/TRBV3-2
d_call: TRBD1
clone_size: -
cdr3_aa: CASSQRDRGSGNTIYF
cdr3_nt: TGTGCCAGCAGCCAGCGGGACAGGGGGTCTGGAAACACCATATATTTT

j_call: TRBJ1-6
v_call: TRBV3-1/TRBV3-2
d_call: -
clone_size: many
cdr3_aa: CASKSSEGGGPLHF
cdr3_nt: TGTGCCAGCAAGTCATCAGAAGGGGGTGGTCCCCTCCACTTT

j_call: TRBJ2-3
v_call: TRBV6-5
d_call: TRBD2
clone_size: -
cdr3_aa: CASAQTSGGADTQYF
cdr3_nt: TGTGCCAGTGCCCAGACTAGCGGGGGGGCAGATACGCAGTATTTT

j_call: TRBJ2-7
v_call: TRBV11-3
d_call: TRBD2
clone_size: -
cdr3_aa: CASSSRGGLEQYF
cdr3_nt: TGTGCCAGCAGCTCTCGGGGGGGCCTCGAGCAGTACTTC

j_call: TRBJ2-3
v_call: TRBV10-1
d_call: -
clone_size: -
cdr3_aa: CASSELGDTQYF
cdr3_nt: TGCGCCAGCAGTGAACTTGGAGATACGCAGTATTTT

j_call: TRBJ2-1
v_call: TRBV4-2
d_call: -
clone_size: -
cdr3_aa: CASSQDIASDEQFF
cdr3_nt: TGTGCCAGCAGCCAAGATATCGCTAGTGATGAGCAGTTCTTC

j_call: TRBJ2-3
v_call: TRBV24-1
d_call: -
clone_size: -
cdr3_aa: CATSDSASGGINTQYF
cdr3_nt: TGTGCCACCAGTGACTCCGCCAGCGGAGGGATAAATACGCAGTATTTT

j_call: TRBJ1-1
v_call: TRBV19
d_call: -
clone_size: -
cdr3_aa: CASKDRPNTEAFF
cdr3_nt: TGTGCCAGCAAAGACAGACCGAACACTGAAGCTTTCTTT

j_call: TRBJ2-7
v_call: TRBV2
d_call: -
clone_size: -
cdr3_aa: CASDRGEQYF
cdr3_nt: TGTGCCAGCGATCGGGGCGAGCAGTACTTC

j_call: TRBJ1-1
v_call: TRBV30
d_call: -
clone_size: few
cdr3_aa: CAWTRENTEAFF
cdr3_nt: TGTGCCTGGACTAGAGAAAACACTGAAGCTTTCTTT

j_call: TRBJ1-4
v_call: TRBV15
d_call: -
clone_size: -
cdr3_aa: CATSRLRGPNEKLFF
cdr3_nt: TGTGCCACCAGCAGGCTAAGGGGCCCCAATGAAAAACTGTTTTTT